The table lists the clone carrying this TCR beta chain with a few counts. What it binds is unknown. These data belong to a study of identical twins. Findings and limits, study-wide: Cross-sectional statistical analysis was relied on for the conclusions, without the same donors being followed. Monozygotic twin pairs showed more out-of-frame TCR alpha sharing than models estimated. Abundant beta clonotypes from cord blood bore fewer insertions; memory repertoires lacked this pattern.

TCRdb independently ran MiXCR on the 5' RACE reads; one entry per CDR3 protein. The data contain some 250,000 distinct CDR3 sequences, 6.5% to 8% of them singletons. Between the trimmed V and J ends, which lost 5 bases and 4 bases, there was a span of 9 bases. The CDR3 has 13 residues. Looked up from germline, CDR1 is SGHNT and CDR2 is YENEEA. Only healthy Caucasians were enrolled as donors. In addition, the sample was reused for a study of T cells expressing NK-cell markers.

This TCR was sampled from a woman between 18 and 30 years old in good health. The V call is TRBV11-3, the J call TRBJ1-5; D possibly corresponds to TRBD1 (5 bases). Sequencing used CD8+ T cells sorted from blood. The CDR3 bases are TGTGCCAGCAGCGACAGCGAAAATCAGCCCCAGCATTTT. It specifies CASSDSENQPQHF.